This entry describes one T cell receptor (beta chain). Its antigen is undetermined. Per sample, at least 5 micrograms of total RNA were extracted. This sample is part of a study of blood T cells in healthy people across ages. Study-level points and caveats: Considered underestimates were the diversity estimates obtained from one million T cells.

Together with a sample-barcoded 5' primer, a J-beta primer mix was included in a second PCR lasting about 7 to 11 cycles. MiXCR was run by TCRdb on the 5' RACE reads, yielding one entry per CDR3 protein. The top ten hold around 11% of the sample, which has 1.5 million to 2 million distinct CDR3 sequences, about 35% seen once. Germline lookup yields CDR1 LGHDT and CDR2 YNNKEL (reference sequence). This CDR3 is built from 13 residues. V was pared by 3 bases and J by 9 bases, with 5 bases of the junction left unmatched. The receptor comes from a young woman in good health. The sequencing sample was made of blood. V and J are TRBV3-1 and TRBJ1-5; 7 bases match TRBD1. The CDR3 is CASSQSSGGPQHF. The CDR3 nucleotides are TGTGCCAGCAGCCAGTCGTCAGGGGGGCCCCAGCATTTT.